This T cell receptor beta chain stems from a study of response to subunit inactivated influenza vaccine. The CDR3 runs 12 residues. V lost 6 bases and J 6 bases, leaving 15 bases between the germline ends. Germline V lookup: CDR1 SQVTM, CDR2 ANQGSEA. TCRdb called the RT-PCR reads again in MiXCR, with one record for every CDR3 protein. The sample lists 550,000 to 800,000 distinct CDR3 sequences; 14% were seen once. In regard to this clonotype: Its specificity is unknown.

Study findings and constraints: Only a handful of new T cells, the authors suggested, are recruited with each seasonal influenza vaccination.

The J gene is TRBJ2-7, the V gene TRBV29-1, with D perhaps matching TRBD1 (6 bases). This TCR was recovered from a man in his forties or fifties who received an inactivated influenza vaccine. This sample comprised PBMCs from blood, obtained around 14 days before vaccination. CDR3 in DNA: TGCAGCGTAGCCGTAACAGGGTCCGAGCAGTACTTC. It encodes CSVAVTGSEQYF.